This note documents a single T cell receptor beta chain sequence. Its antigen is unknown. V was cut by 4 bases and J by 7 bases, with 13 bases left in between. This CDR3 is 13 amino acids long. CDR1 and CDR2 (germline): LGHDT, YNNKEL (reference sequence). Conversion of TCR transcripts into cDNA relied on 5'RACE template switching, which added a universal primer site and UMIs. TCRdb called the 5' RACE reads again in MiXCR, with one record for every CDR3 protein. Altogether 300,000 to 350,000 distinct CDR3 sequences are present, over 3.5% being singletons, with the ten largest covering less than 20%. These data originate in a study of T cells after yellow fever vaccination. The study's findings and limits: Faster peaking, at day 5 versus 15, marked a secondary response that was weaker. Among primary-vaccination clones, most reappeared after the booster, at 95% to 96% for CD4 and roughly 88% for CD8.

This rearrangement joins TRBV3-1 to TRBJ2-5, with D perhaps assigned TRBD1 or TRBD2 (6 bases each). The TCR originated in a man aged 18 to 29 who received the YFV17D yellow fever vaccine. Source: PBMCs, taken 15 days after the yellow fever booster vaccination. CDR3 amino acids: CASSRRGMGTQYF. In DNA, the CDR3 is TGTGCCAGCAGCCGGAGGGGGATGGGGACCCAGTACTTC.